This record looks at one T cell receptor (beta chain) sequence and its context. This CDR3 spans 13 amino acids. The germline V gene has CDR1 SGHTA and CDR2 FQGNSA. V was clipped by 3 bases and J by 5 bases, with 8 bases between them. Per the original data handling: Estimation of nucleated cell counts relied on the amplification of reference gene primers. Data came from immunoSEQ multiplex PCR; TCRdb stores just in-frame clones and leaves some out. V, J and clone size derive from that table, while D and trimming were established from the DNA sequence. This repertoire shows approximately 470,000 clones, roughly 88% found once; its top ten account for 3.2%. This entry belongs to a study of blood T cell repertoires in COVID-19. About the research overall: Acute and convalescent COVID-19 specimens originated in the United States, Italy and Spain. Sample material is recorded as cDNA or gDNA derived from T cells, B-cell-depleted T cells, or PBMCs.

This receptor was identified in a human donor in a cohort sampled during active COVID-19. This rearrangement joins TRBV7-2 to TRBJ1-5; D not certain. Sequenced material: peripheral blood. The CDR3: CASSLQEDQPQHF. CDR3 bases: TGTGCCAGCAGCTTGCAGGAGGATCAGCCCCAGCATTTT.